The next 9 T cell receptor beta chains were all read from a single sample in a study of shared clonotypes between healthy human individuals. Assay used: immunoSEQ multiplex PCR; TCRdb lists only in-frame clones, some missing. The sample includes 2 million to 2.5 million clones, just under 95% of them seen just once. Material: naive CD4+ T cells from PBMCs. Subset denoted: CD45RA+ positively selected. Receptor source: a man younger than 30 in good health. Some clones in this sample may be carry-over from other donors' samples.

This clone was counted between two and nine times. The chain links TRBV4-1 to TRBJ1-5; 8 bases agree with TRBD1. The germline CDR1 and CDR2 sequences are MGHRA and YSYEKL. Germline trimming cut 0 bases from V and 6 bases from J; bases unmatched to any gene: 4. This CDR3 has 15 residues. CDR3 nucleotides: TGCGCCAGCAGCCAAGATGGGACAGGAGTTCAGCCCCAGCATTTT. It yields the protein CASSQDGTGVQPQHF.

The CDR3 nucleotides read TGTGCCAGCACCCCAAGTCTCGGGCCGATTGGAAACACCATATATTTT. Its protein product is CASTPSLGPIGNTIYF. This rearrangement joins TRBV7-9 to TRBJ1-3; no firm D call. Germline lookup yields CDR1 SEHNR and CDR2 FQNEAQ (reference sequence). Trimming shortened V by 7 bases and J by 3 bases, and 19 bases separated the two germline ends. The CDR3 runs to 16 residues.

The CDR3 DNA sequence: TGCGCCAGCAGTGAGGACCGGGGGTGGGGAAGAAACACTGAAGCTTTCTTT. Its translation: CASSEDRGWGRNTEAFF. The chain joins TRBV10-1 to TRBJ1-1; the D gene is possibly TRBD1 (5 bases). V was trimmed by 2 bases and J by 2 bases, leaving 18 bases between them. Germline loops: CDR1 WNHNN, CDR2 SYGVQD (reference sequence). The CDR3 totals 17 residues.

This clone is a singleton in its sample. This rearrangement joins TRBV19 to TRBJ1-5, with 7 bases that match TRBD1. This CDR3 spans 16 amino acids. Germline values: CDR1 LNHDA, CDR2 SQIVND (reference sequence). V shed 4 bases, J shed 3 bases, and the junction held 9 bases outside the gene matches. The CDR3 bases are TGTGCCAGTAGTACCCGACAGGGAGCCCTCAATCAGCCCCAGCATTTT. Encoded protein: CASSTRQGALNQPQHF.

In regard to this clone: The same CDR3 can be traced to other DNA sequences in this sample. The gene calls are TRBV5-4 and TRBJ2-7, with D maybe TRBD2 (5 bases). Germline V lookup: CDR1 SGHNT, CDR2 YYREEE (reference sequence). V was trimmed by 0 bases and J by 3 bases, leaving 10 bases between them. This CDR3 is built from 14 residues. CDR3 nucleotides: TGTGCCAGCAGCTTGGGTGGAGGACTCTACGAGCAGTACTTC. Its protein product is CASSLGGGLYEQYF. Full variable domain (outside the CDR3, taken from reference TRBV5-4 and TRBJ2-7): ETGVTQSPTHLIKTRGQQVTLRCSSQSGHNTVSWYQQALGQGPQFIFQYYREEENGRGNFPPRFSGLQFPNYSSELNVNALELDDSALYLCASSLGGGLYEQYFGPGTRLTVT.

The rearrangement links TRBV19 to TRBJ1-4, with D unresolved. Germline lookup yields CDR1 LNHDA and CDR2 SQIVND (reference sequence). V gave up 1 base and J gave up 1 base, with 7 bases separating them. This CDR3 comprises 15 residues. CDR3 sequence reads: CASSIGGVTNEKLFF. In DNA, the CDR3 is TGTGCCAGTAGTATAGGCGGGGTAACTAATGAAAAACTGTTTTTT.

The V and J genes are TRBV7-2 and TRBJ2-7; D could derive from TRBD1 or TRBD2 (5 bases each). The CDR3 is made up of 12 amino acids. Germline-derived CDR1 and CDR2 are SGHTA and FQGNSA. Trimming took off 5 bases at V and 9 bases at J, with 14 bases between the two ends. The CDR3 coding sequence is TGTGCCAGCAGCCATGGGGACCGACGGCAGTACTTC. It yields the protein CASSHGDRRQYF.

Of note for this clone: Additional DNA sequences in this sample encode the identical CDR3. V usage is TRBV29-1 and J usage is TRBJ2-6; D not certain. Between the trimmed V and J ends, which lost 4 bases and 4 bases, there was a span of 5 bases. Germline CDR1 SQVTM, CDR2 ANQGSEA. CDR3 length equals 12 residues. The chain's CDR3 is CSVVAGANVLTF. The CDR3 bases are TGCAGCGTTGTTGCCGGGGCCAACGTCCTGACTTTC.

The chain recombines TRBV15 with TRBJ1-2; TRBD1 agrees at 7 bases. V lost 0 bases, J lost 0 bases, and 10 bases stayed unmatched. The length of the CDR3 is 18 residues. The V gene's germline CDR1 is LNHNV and CDR2 YYDKDF (reference sequence). The CDR3 here is CATSRDRWTGAANYGYTF. CDR3 sequence (DNA): TGTGCCACCAGCAGAGATCGATGGACAGGAGCCGCTAACTATGGCTACACCTTC.